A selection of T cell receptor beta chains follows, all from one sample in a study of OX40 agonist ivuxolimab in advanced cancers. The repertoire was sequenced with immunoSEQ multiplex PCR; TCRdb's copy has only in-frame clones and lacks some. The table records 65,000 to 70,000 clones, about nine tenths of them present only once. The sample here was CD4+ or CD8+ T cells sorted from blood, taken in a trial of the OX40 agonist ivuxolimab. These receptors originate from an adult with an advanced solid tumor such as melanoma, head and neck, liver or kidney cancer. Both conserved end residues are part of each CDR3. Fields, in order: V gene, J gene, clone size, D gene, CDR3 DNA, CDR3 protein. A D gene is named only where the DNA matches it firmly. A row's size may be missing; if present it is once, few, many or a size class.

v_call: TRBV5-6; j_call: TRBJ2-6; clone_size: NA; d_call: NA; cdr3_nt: TGTGCCAGCAGCTTGTTATGGGGCTCTGGGGCCAACGTCCTGACTTTC; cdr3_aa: CASSLLWGSGANVLTF
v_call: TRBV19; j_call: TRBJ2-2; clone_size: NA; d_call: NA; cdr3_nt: TGTGCCAGTACCGCGAGGACCACCGGGGAGCTGTTTTTT; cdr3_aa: CASTARTTGELFF
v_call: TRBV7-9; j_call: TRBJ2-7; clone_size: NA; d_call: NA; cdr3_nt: TGTGCCAGCAGCTCGGGGCAGGGGCTCCACGAGCAGTACTTC; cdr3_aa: CASSSGQGLHEQYF
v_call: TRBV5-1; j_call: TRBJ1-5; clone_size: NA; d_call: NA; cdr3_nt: TGCGCCAGCAGGGGGGGGGCGGGACAGCCCCAGCATTTT; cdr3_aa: CASRGGAGQPQHF
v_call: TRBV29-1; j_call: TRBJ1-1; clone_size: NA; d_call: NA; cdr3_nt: TGCAGCGTTGTTCGACAGGATGCAAACACTGAAGCTTTCTTT; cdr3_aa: CSVVRQDANTEAFF
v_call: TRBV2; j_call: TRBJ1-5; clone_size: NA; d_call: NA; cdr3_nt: TGTGCCAGCAGTACCTTTAGTGTTCAGCCCCAGCATTTT; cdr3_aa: CASSTFSVQPQHF
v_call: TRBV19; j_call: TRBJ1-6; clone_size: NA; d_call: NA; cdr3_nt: TGTGCCAGTAACCACCCCCGGACCTTCGGCTATAATTCACCCCTCCACTTT; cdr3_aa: CASNHPRTFGYNSPLHF
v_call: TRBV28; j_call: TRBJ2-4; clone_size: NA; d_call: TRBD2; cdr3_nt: TGTGCCAGCAGTTCCACGGGGGGGGTACAAAACATTCAGTACTTC; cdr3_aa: CASSSTGGVQNIQYF
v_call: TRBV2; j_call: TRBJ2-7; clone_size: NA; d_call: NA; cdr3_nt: TGTGCCAGCAGACCCTCTCAGGGAGAGCAGTACTTC; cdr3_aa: CASRPSQGEQYF
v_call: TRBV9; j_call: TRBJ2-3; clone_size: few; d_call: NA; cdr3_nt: TGTGCCAGCAGCGGATCGTGGGGAAGCACAGATACGCAGTATTTT; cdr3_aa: CASSGSWGSTDTQYF
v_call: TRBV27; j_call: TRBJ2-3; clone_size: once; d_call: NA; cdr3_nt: TGTGCCAGCAGTTCTACCCGACGGCGCCTTGGAGATACGCAGTATTTT; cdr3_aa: CASSSTRRRLGDTQYF
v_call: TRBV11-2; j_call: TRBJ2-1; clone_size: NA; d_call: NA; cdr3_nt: TGTGCCAGCAGCTCCCACACCGGGTTTCGTTACAATGAGCAGTTCTTC; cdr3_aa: CASSSHTGFRYNEQFF
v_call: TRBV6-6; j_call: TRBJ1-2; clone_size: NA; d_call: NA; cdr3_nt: TGTGCCAGCCTCCACAGTACCTCTGGCTACACCTTC; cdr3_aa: CASLHSTSGYTF
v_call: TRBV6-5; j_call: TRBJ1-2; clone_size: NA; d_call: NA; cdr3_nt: TGTGCCAGCAGAGGGTCCTATGGCTACACCTTC; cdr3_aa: CASRGSYGYTF
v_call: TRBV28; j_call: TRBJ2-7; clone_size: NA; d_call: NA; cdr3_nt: TGTGCCAGCAGTCGGACTATTGGATACGAGCAGTACTTC; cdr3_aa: CASSRTIGYEQYF
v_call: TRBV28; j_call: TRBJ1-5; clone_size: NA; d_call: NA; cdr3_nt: TGTGCCAGCAGAATATCGGGGAATCAGCCCCAGCATTTT; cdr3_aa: CASRISGNQPQHF
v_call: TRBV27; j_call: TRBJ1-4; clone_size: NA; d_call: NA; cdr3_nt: TGTGCCAGCAGCTCGAGGCAGGCGAATGAAAAACTGTTTTTT; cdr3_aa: CASSSRQANEKLFF